The clone carrying this T cell receptor (beta chain) was seen a few times. The data were obtained in a study of CD8+ T cells in alopecia areata. TCR sequencing used cDNA made by reverse transcription of extracted RNA. Profiled with immunoSEQ multiplex PCR; TCRdb holds only in-frame clones, not every one. Among over 70,000 clones, around 67% were seen once, and the ten largest hold 23%. This CDR3 has 11 residues. The germline V and J ends were trimmed by 10 bases and 7 bases, with 11 bases remaining between them. CDR1 and CDR2 from the germline V gene are ENHRY and SYGVKD. Treatment described: oral pan-JAK inhibitor, 5-10 mg twice daily.

Sample: CD8+ T cells sorted from blood, taken at week 24, from a patient treated with tofacitinib. The V call is TRBV10-3, the J call TRBJ2-1; D is ambiguous. The receptor comes from a human donor with alopecia areata. The CDR3 coding sequence is TGTGCCACCGGCTTCTCGAATGAGCAGTTCTTC. Translation gives CATGFSNEQFF.